This T cell receptor (beta chain) came from a study of blood T cell repertoires in COVID-19. TCRdb keeps only in-frame clones here, not all; method: immunoSEQ multiplex PCR. The sample has 50,000 to 70,000 clones, 75% to 95% seen once. After removal of 3 bases from V and 8 bases from J, the junction contained 4 bases not matched to a gene. CDR1 is LGHDT and CDR2 is YNNKEL in the germline V gene (reference sequence). The CDR3 spans 15 residues. The rearrangement links TRBV3-1 (or the pseudogene TRBV3-2) to TRBJ2-1; TRBD2 matches at 13 bases. The specimen was peripheral blood. The TCR originated in a human donor with active COVID-19. The donor label of this sample is uncertain. CDR3 in amino acids: CASSQTSGGFYEQFF. The CDR3 DNA reads TGTGCCAGCAGCCAGACTAGCGGGGGGTTCTATGAGCAGTTCTTC.